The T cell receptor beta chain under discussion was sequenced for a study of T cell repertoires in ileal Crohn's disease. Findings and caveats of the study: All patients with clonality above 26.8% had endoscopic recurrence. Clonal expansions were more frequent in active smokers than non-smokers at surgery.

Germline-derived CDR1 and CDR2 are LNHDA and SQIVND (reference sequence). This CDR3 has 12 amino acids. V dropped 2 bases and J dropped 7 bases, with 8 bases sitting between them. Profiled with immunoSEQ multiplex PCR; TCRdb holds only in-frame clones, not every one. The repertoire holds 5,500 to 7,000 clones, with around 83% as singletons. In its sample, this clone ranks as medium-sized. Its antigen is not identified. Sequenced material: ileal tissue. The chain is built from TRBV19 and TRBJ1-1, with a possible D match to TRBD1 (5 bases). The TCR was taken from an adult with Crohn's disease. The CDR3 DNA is TGTGCCAGTAGTATAATGGGGGTTGAAGCTTTCTTT. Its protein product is CASSIMGVEAFF.